Following are 15 T cell receptor beta chains from one sample sequenced in a study of blood T cells in healthy people across ages. Primed by a sample-barcoded 5' primer and a J-beta primer mix, a second PCR proceeded for 7 to 11 cycles. MiXCR, run by TCRdb on the 5' RACE reads, gives a single entry per CDR3 protein. Among about 1.6 million distinct CDR3 sequences listed, about 31% were seen once. Sequenced sample: blood. The source is a woman aged 25-40 years in good health.

This chain joins TRBV29-1 and TRBJ1-2; 9 positions match TRBD1. Germline CDR1 reads SQVTM; CDR2 reads ANQGSEA. V lost 6 bases, J lost 6 bases, and 11 bases stayed unmatched. The length of the CDR3 is 14 residues. The chain's CDR3 is CSVLGQGKGDGYTF. In nucleotides, the CDR3 is TGCAGCGTCTTGGGACAGGGTAAAGGAGATGGCTACACCTTC. The variable domain in full, completed from reference TRBV29-1 and TRBJ1-2, reads SAVISQKPSRDICQRGTSLTIQCQVDSQVTMMFWYRQQPGQSLTLIATANQGSEATYESGFVIDKFPISRPNLTFSTLTVSNMSPEDSSIYLCSVLGQGKGDGYTFGSGTRLTVV.

J is TRBJ2-2 and V is TRBV29-1; possible D gene TRBD2, 6 bases. Trimming stripped 7 bases from V and 0 bases from J, with 12 bases between. CDR3 length: 14 amino acids. CDR1 SQVTM and CDR2 ANQGSEA come from the germline V gene. The CDR3 sequence: CSARGGTNTGELFF. The CDR3 DNA reads as TGCAGCGCCAGAGGCGGGACGAACACCGGGGAGCTGTTTTTT.

This clonotype was observed many times. The rearrangement uses TRBV6-6 and TRBJ2-1, with 9 bases matching TRBD1. The V and J ends lost 6 bases and 9 bases, in that order; junction bases with no gene match: 9. The germline gives CDR1 MNHNY, CDR2 SVGAGI (reference sequence). The CDR3 contains 14 residues. The DNA of the CDR3 is TGTGCCAGCAGATCCCGGGACAGGGTCAGTGAGCAGTTCTTC. Encoded protein: CASRSRDRVSEQFF.

The chain employs TRBV7-2 and TRBJ2-1; D remains unclear. The V gene's germline CDR1 is SGHTA and CDR2 FQGNSA. CDR3 size: 17 residues. Trimming left V 5 bases short and J 2 bases short, with 19 bases between. The CDR3 here is CASSQSRAASTYNEQFF. The DNA for the CDR3 is TGTGCCAGCAGCCAGAGTAGGGCAGCGTCCACCTACAATGAGCAGTTCTTC.

The rearrangement links TRBV9 to TRBJ2-3; D gene unclear. Germline V CDR1 and CDR2: SGDLS, YYNGEE. This CDR3 has 14 amino acids. Trimming stripped 0 bases from V and 4 bases from J, with 9 bases between. As DNA, the CDR3 is TGTGCCAGCAGCGTAGGTGGTGGCGCAGATACGCAGTATTTT. Translation gives CASSVGGGADTQYF.

This rearrangement joins TRBV6-5 to TRBJ2-3; possibly TRBD2 for D (6 bases). Germline V lookup: CDR1 MNHEY, CDR2 SVGAGI. Deletions cut 2 bases from V and 5 bases from J, with 14 bases between. The CDR3 is made up of 15 amino acids. The CDR3: CASSYSGSGEDTQYF. CDR3 in DNA: TGTGCCAGCAGTTACAGCGGTTCGGGGGAAGATACGCAGTATTTT.

This clonotype appeared a few times. J is TRBJ1-2 and V is TRBV12-3 or TRBV12-4; no clear D gene. With 8 bases removed from V and 4 bases from J, the gap between germline ends came to 11 bases. CDR3 length: 12 amino acids. The CDR3 DNA is TGTGCCAGCGTAGGAGCTGGCTATGGCTACACCTTC. Its protein product is CASVGAGYGYTF.

Regarding this clonotype: One end of the junction does not line up with germline, which may come from a read error. The chain recombines TRBV11-2 with TRBJ2-2, with 8 bases matching TRBD1. The CDR3 totals 16 residues. CDR1 is SGHAT, CDR2 FQNNGV, per germline. The CDR3 DNA sequence: TGTGCCAGCAGCTTGGTCACAGGGGGTATCACCGGGGAGCGGTTTTTT. The encoded protein is CASSLVTGGITGERFF.

This clonotype was picked up a small number of times. The rearrangement uses TRBV29-1 and TRBJ1-2, with D unclear. Trimming cost V 4 bases and J 7 bases, with 13 bases left between them. Germline V gene data show CDR1 as SQVTM and CDR2 as ANQGSEA. This CDR3 contains 12 residues. The CDR3 DNA is TGCAGCGTTGGAGAAAGAGAGGGTGGCTACACCTTC. Its translation is CSVGEREGGYTF.

This chain connects TRBV28 to TRBJ2-7; 7 bases fit TRBD2. Germline CDR1 reads MDHEN; CDR2 reads SYDVKM. The V and J ends lost 0 bases and 2 bases, in that order; junction bases with no gene match: 1. The CDR3 consists of 14 residues. This chain's CDR3 is CASSLWSGTYEQYF. The DNA for the CDR3 is TGTGCCAGCAGTTTATGGAGCGGGACCTACGAGCAGTACTTC. Full variable domain (remainder filled in from reference TRBV28 and TRBJ2-7): DVKVTQSSRYLVKRTGEKVFLECVQDMDHENMFWYRQDPGLGLRLIYFSYDVKMKEKGDIPEGYSVSREKKERFSLILESASTNQTSMYLCASSLWSGTYEQYFGPGTRLTVT.

This clonotype was counted between two and nine times. The chain couples TRBV20-1 to TRBJ1-1, with a possible D match to TRBD1 (6 bases). This CDR3 region has 14 residues. V was pared by 6 bases and J by 1 base, with 15 bases between. Germline CDR1 reads DFQATT; CDR2 reads SNEGSKA (reference sequence). The CDR3 reads CSAPPGVRNTEAFF. The CDR3 DNA is TGCAGTGCACCCCCAGGGGTGAGGAACACTGAAGCTTTCTTT.

In its sample, this clonotype was seen a few times. This may come from a read error, since a much larger clone is one base off. The chain employs TRBV28 and TRBJ2-5; D might be TRBD1 (7 bases). Trimming pared 10 bases from V and 4 bases from J, leaving 28 bases between. CDR3 length: 17 residues. Germline lookup yields CDR1 MDHEN and CDR2 SYDVKM. The CDR3 protein is CANKGWGGQVAGETQYF. The CDR3 bases are TGTGCCAACAAGGGCTGGGGAGGACAGGTCGCGGGAGAGACCCAGTACTTC.

This clonotype was seen more than once but under ten times. The chain recombines TRBV5-1 with TRBJ2-7; D may be TRBD1 (5 bases). The CDR3 is 15 residues long. V was cut by 0 bases and J by 2 bases, with 12 bases left in between. CDR1 is SGHRS, CDR2 YFSETQ, per germline. CDR3 protein: CASSLAWRTTYEQYF. The DNA of the CDR3 is TGCGCCAGCAGCTTGGCATGGCGGACAACCTACGAGCAGTACTTC.

As regards this clonotype: A read error may be the cause here, since a much bigger clone is one base away. The J gene is TRBJ2-5, the V gene TRBV29-1; the D is unclear. The CDR3 has 11 residues. Germline V gene lookup returns CDR1 SQVTM and CDR2 ANQGSEA. This chain's CDR3 is CRVRDGETQYF. The CDR3 DNA is TGCAGAGTTAGAGACGGTGAGACCCAGTACTTC.

This clonotype was detected many times. This chain uses TRBV10-3 with TRBJ2-7; perhaps TRBD1 as D (6 bases). CDR1 and CDR2 (germline): ENHRY, SYGVKD. The CDR3 is 13 amino acids. In DNA, the CDR3 is TGTGCTAATGGGGAGCCAGGGGCCTACGAGCAGTACTTC. It encodes CANGEPGAYEQYF.